This T cell receptor (beta chain) was recorded in a study of blood T cell repertoires in COVID-19. For the study at large: PBMCs, B-cell-depleted T cells, or T cells were the source of the cDNA or gDNA that made up the material.

Trimming at V came to 3 bases and at J to 3 bases, leaving 4 bases not matched to a gene. CDR3 length: 16 residues. Per the germline V gene, CDR1 is KGHDR and CDR2 is SFDVKD. In the authors' workflow: Reference gene primer amplification in the assay estimated nucleated cell counts. The protocol was immunoSEQ multiplex PCR, while the TCRdb copy is restricted to in-frame clones and leaves out a portion. Clone size and the V and J calls come from that table; the DNA yielded D and trimming. The table has nearly 80,000 clones, 80% to 85% seen once. This TCR came from a woman in her seventies with acute or convalescent COVID-19. The material sequenced was peripheral blood. The chain links TRBV24-1 to TRBJ2-6, with 7 bases matching TRBD1. The chain's CDR3 is CATSDPRTGGANVLTF. For the CDR3, the DNA is TGTGCCACCAGTGATCCCCGGACAGGTGGGGCCAACGTCCTGACTTTC.